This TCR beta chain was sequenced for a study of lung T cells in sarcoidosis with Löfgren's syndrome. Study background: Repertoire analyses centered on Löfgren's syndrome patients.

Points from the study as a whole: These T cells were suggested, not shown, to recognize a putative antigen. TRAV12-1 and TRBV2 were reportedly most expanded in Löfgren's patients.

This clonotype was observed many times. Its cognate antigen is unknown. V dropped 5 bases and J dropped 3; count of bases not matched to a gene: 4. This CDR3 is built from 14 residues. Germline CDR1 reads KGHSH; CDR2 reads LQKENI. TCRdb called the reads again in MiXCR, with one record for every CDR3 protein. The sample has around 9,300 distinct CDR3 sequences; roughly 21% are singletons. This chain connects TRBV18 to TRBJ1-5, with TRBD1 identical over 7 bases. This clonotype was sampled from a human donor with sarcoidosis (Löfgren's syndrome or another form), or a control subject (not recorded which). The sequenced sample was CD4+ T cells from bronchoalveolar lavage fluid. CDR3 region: CASSSGGVNQPQHF. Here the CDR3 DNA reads TGTGCCAGCTCATCAGGGGGGGTCAATCAGCCCCAGCATTTT. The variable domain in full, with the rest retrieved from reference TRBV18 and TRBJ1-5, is NAGVMQNPRHLVRRRGQEARLRCSPMKGHSHVYWYRQLPEEGLKFMVYLQKENIIDESGMPKERFSAEFPKEGPSILRIQQVVRGDSAAYFCASSSGGVNQPQHFGDGTRLSIL.